The rows below give T cell receptor beta chains drawn from one sample of a study of blood T cell repertoires in COVID-19. The protocol was immunoSEQ multiplex PCR, while the TCRdb copy is restricted to in-frame clones and leaves out a portion. The table records approximately 200,000 clones, 85% to 90% of them present only once. The sequenced sample was peripheral blood. These receptors were obtained from a man aged 18-30 years with active or convalescent COVID-19. CDR3s include the opening cysteine and the closing phenylalanine or tryptophan. A D gene is named only where the DNA matches it firmly. A clone size is listed for some rows: how often the clone was seen (once, few, many), or a class if it is expanded.

V gene: TRBV15; clone size: -; J gene: TRBJ2-7; CDR3 length: 15; D gene: TRBD2; CDR3 protein: CATSRDNPSGYEQYF; CDR3 DNA: TGTGCCACCAGCAGAGATAATCCTAGCGGCTACGAGCAGTACTTC
V gene: TRBV18; clone size: -; J gene: TRBJ2-7; CDR3 length: 13; D gene: -; CDR3 protein: CASSGYRDDEQYF; CDR3 DNA: TGTGCCAGCTCAGGATACAGGGACGACGAGCAGTACTTC
V gene: TRBV11-2; clone size: -; J gene: TRBJ2-3; CDR3 length: 18; D gene: TRBD2; CDR3 protein: CASSFRLAGGVGTDTQYF; CDR3 DNA: TGTGCCAGCAGCTTTCGTCTAGCGGGAGGGGTGGGGACAGATACGCAGTATTTT
V gene: TRBV15; clone size: -; J gene: TRBJ2-5; CDR3 length: 17; D gene: TRBD2; CDR3 protein: CATSSSRLAELQETQYF; CDR3 DNA: TGTGCCACCAGCAGTAGTCGACTAGCGGAACTCCAAGAGACCCAGTACTTC
V gene: TRBV19; clone size: -; J gene: TRBJ2-2; CDR3 length: 14; D gene: -; CDR3 protein: CASSRGQNTGELFF; CDR3 DNA: TGTGCCAGTAGTAGGGGGCAGAACACCGGGGAGCTGTTTTTT
V gene: TRBV28; clone size: once; J gene: TRBJ1-1; CDR3 length: 14; D gene: -; CDR3 protein: CASSLSNGYTEAFF; CDR3 DNA: TGTGCCAGCAGTTTATCCAACGGGTACACTGAAGCTTTCTTT
V gene: TRBV10-3; clone size: -; J gene: TRBJ1-6; CDR3 length: 15; D gene: TRBD1; CDR3 protein: CAISGTGAGNSPLHF; CDR3 DNA: TGTGCCATCAGTGGGACAGGGGCGGGTAATTCACCCCTCCACTTT
V gene: TRBV25-1; clone size: -; J gene: TRBJ2-1; CDR3 length: 14; D gene: -; CDR3 protein: CASSEVQGWNEQFF; CDR3 DNA: TGTGCCAGCAGTGAAGTTCAGGGATGGAATGAGCAGTTCTTC
V gene: TRBV7-9; clone size: -; J gene: TRBJ2-2; CDR3 length: 17; D gene: -; CDR3 protein: CASRRQWGTNNTGELFF; CDR3 DNA: TGTGCCAGCAGGCGTCAATGGGGGACAAATAACACCGGGGAGCTGTTTTTT
V gene: TRBV6-5; clone size: -; J gene: TRBJ1-5; CDR3 length: 13; D gene: TRBD1; CDR3 protein: CASSSGGVQPQHF; CDR3 DNA: TGTGCCAGCAGTTCAGGGGGCGTACAGCCCCAGCATTTT
V gene: TRBV6-5; clone size: -; J gene: TRBJ2-1; CDR3 length: 13; D gene: -; CDR3 protein: CASRAGSANEQFF; CDR3 DNA: TGTGCCAGCAGGGCGGGATCCGCCAATGAGCAGTTCTTC
V gene: TRBV30; clone size: -; J gene: TRBJ1-1; CDR3 length: 13; D gene: TRBD1; CDR3 protein: CACHRGRDTEAFF; CDR3 DNA: TGTGCCTGCCACAGGGGGCGGGACACTGAAGCTTTCTTT
V gene: TRBV10-2; clone size: -; J gene: TRBJ2-1; CDR3 length: 13; D gene: TRBD2; CDR3 protein: CASEFGGRDEQFF; CDR3 DNA: TGCGCCAGCGAGTTTGGCGGGAGGGATGAGCAGTTCTTC
V gene: TRBV15; clone size: -; J gene: TRBJ1-5; CDR3 length: 16; D gene: -; CDR3 protein: CATSRRSGASNQPQHF; CDR3 DNA: TGTGCCACCAGCCGGAGGTCAGGGGCAAGCAATCAGCCCCAGCATTTT
V gene: TRBV15; clone size: -; J gene: TRBJ2-2; CDR3 length: 16; D gene: TRBD2; CDR3 protein: CATSRGLAGNTGELFF; CDR3 DNA: TGTGCCACCAGCAGAGGACTAGCGGGGAACACCGGGGAGCTGTTTTTT
V gene: TRBV13; clone size: -; J gene: TRBJ2-5; CDR3 length: 19; D gene: TRBD2; CDR3 protein: CASSFSLLTSGPAQETQYF; CDR3 DNA: TGTGCCAGCAGCTTCTCCCTCCTAACTAGCGGGCCAGCCCAAGAGACCCAGTACTTC
V gene: TRBV4-2; clone size: -; J gene: TRBJ2-3; CDR3 length: 16; D gene: TRBD1; CDR3 protein: CASSLLGQGAKDTQYF; CDR3 DNA: TGTGCCAGCAGTTTACTCGGGCAGGGGGCGAAAGATACGCAGTATTTT
V gene: TRBV5-4; clone size: -; J gene: TRBJ2-6; CDR3 length: 16; D gene: -; CDR3 protein: CASSPPPLNGANVLTF; CDR3 DNA: TGTGCCAGCAGCCCGCCCCCCCTAAACGGGGCCAACGTCCTGACTTTC
V gene: TRBV7-9; clone size: -; J gene: TRBJ2-7; CDR3 length: 18; D gene: TRBD1; CDR3 protein: CASSDPGGQGLGQYEQYF; CDR3 DNA: TGTGCCAGCAGCGACCCAGGGGGCCAAGGGCTAGGGCAATACGAGCAGTACTTC
V gene: TRBV27; clone size: -; J gene: TRBJ2-7; CDR3 length: 15; D gene: TRBD1; CDR3 protein: CASSQRQGDSYEQYF; CDR3 DNA: TGTGCCAGCAGCCAAAGGCAGGGGGACTCCTACGAGCAGTACTTC
V gene: TRBV4-2; clone size: -; J gene: TRBJ1-4; CDR3 length: 16; D gene: -; CDR3 protein: CASSQDRGAGTGKLFF; CDR3 DNA: TGTGCCAGCAGCCAAGATCGGGGCGCAGGGACTGGAAAACTGTTTTTT
V gene: TRBV5-1; clone size: few; J gene: TRBJ1-1; CDR3 length: 15; D gene: -; CDR3 protein: CASSWTSGGGTEAFF; CDR3 DNA: TGCGCCAGCAGCTGGACATCCGGCGGGGGGACTGAAGCTTTCTTT
V gene: TRBV2; clone size: -; J gene: TRBJ1-1; CDR3 length: 13; D gene: -; CDR3 protein: CASSGAVSTEAFF; CDR3 DNA: TGTGCCAGCAGTGGTGCGGTTAGCACTGAAGCTTTCTTT
V gene: TRBV7-9; clone size: -; J gene: TRBJ1-1; CDR3 length: 12; D gene: -; CDR3 protein: CASSPGRQGAFF; CDR3 DNA: TGTGCCAGCAGCCCCGGCAGGCAGGGAGCTTTCTTT
V gene: TRBV24-1; clone size: once; J gene: TRBJ2-3; CDR3 length: 16; D gene: -; CDR3 protein: CATSASTGLITDTQYF; CDR3 DNA: TGTGCCACCAGTGCTTCCACGGGACTTATCACAGATACGCAGTATTTT
V gene: TRBV7-2; clone size: -; J gene: TRBJ2-7; CDR3 length: 15; D gene: -; CDR3 protein: CASSQEGPRSYEQYF; CDR3 DNA: TGTGCCAGCAGCCAGGAAGGTCCGAGAAGCTACGAGCAGTACTTC
V gene: TRBV21-1; clone size: -; J gene: TRBJ1-1; CDR3 length: 14; D gene: -; CDR3 protein: CASRGQASGTEAFF; CDR3 DNA: TGTGCCAGCAGAGGACAGGCCTCGGGCACTGAAGCTTTCTTT
V gene: TRBV28; clone size: -; J gene: TRBJ2-2; CDR3 length: 16; D gene: -; CDR3 protein: CASRQDRFWETGELFF; CDR3 DNA: TGTGCCAGCAGGCAAGACAGGTTTTGGGAGACCGGGGAGCTGTTTTTT
V gene: TRBV19; clone size: -; J gene: TRBJ1-3; CDR3 length: 18; D gene: -; CDR3 protein: CASIATGLFIRSGNTIYF; CDR3 DNA: TGTGCCAGTATCGCGACAGGACTCTTTATTCGCTCTGGAAACACCATATATTTT
V gene: TRBV4-1; clone size: -; J gene: TRBJ1-2; CDR3 length: 16; D gene: TRBD1; CDR3 protein: CASSQGGQGWSYGYTF; CDR3 DNA: TGCGCCAGCAGCCAAGGAGGACAGGGGTGGTCCTATGGCTACACCTTC
V gene: TRBV7-2; clone size: -; J gene: TRBJ2-1; CDR3 length: 15; D gene: TRBD2; CDR3 protein: CASSLNSGSYNEQFF; CDR3 DNA: TGTGCCAGCAGCTTAAATAGCGGGAGCTACAATGAGCAGTTCTTC
V gene: TRBV6-5; clone size: -; J gene: TRBJ1-5; CDR3 length: 13; D gene: -; CDR3 protein: CATRIHSNQPQHF; CDR3 DNA: TGTGCCACCAGAATCCATAGCAATCAGCCCCAGCATTTT
V gene: TRBV18; clone size: -; J gene: TRBJ2-6; CDR3 length: 15; D gene: -; CDR3 protein: CASSPATSGANVLTF; CDR3 DNA: TGTGCCAGCTCACCCGCAACTTCTGGGGCCAACGTCCTGACTTTC
V gene: TRBV21-1; clone size: -; J gene: TRBJ2-3; CDR3 length: 24; D gene: -; CDR3 protein: CASSKALGRPRKLTSGRSTDTQYF; CDR3 DNA: TGTGCCAGCAGCAAAGCCTTAGGACGCCCTCGAAAATTGACTAGCGGGAGGAGCACAGATACGCAGTATTTT
V gene: TRBV24-1; clone size: once; J gene: TRBJ2-3; CDR3 length: 12; D gene: -; CDR3 protein: CAAGGDADTQYF; CDR3 DNA: TGTGCCGCCGGAGGGGACGCAGATACGCAGTATTTT
V gene: TRBV4-1; clone size: once; J gene: TRBJ1-1; CDR3 length: 14; D gene: -; CDR3 protein: CASSQTQGGTEAFF; CDR3 DNA: TGCGCCAGCAGCCAAACACAGGGCGGGACTGAAGCTTTCTTT
V gene: TRBV28; clone size: -; J gene: TRBJ1-1; CDR3 length: 14; D gene: -; CDR3 protein: CASTHRRLNTEAFF; CDR3 DNA: TGTGCCAGCACCCACCGGAGGCTGAACACTGAAGCTTTCTTT
V gene: TRBV6-5; clone size: -; J gene: TRBJ2-1; CDR3 length: 16; D gene: TRBD1; CDR3 protein: CASSSRTGVAVGQEFF; CDR3 DNA: TGTGCCAGCAGTTCCCGGACAGGGGTGGCTGTCGGCCAAGAGTTCTTC
V gene: TRBV2; clone size: -; J gene: TRBJ1-1; CDR3 length: 14; D gene: -; CDR3 protein: CASSESSLNTEAFF; CDR3 DNA: TGTGCCAGCAGTGAGTCGAGCCTGAACACTGAAGCTTTCTTT
V gene: TRBV5-1; clone size: -; J gene: TRBJ2-5; CDR3 length: 15; D gene: -; CDR3 protein: CASSLVPGVGETQYF; CDR3 DNA: TGCGCCAGCAGCTTGGTCCCAGGTGTTGGTGAGACCCAGTACTTC
V gene: TRBV5-1; clone size: -; J gene: TRBJ2-7; CDR3 length: 16; D gene: TRBD2; CDR3 protein: CASSPMGGRGLYEQYF; CDR3 DNA: TGCGCCAGCAGCCCCATGGGCGGGAGGGGACTCTACGAGCAGTACTTC